The rows below give T cell receptor beta chains drawn from one sample of a study of shared T cell receptors in the human thymus. Generated by immunoSEQ multiplex PCR, the TCRdb table keeps only in-frame clones and is missing some. The repertoire holds hundreds of thousands of clones, with 80% to 90% as singletons. This sample also belongs to another study, concerning human thymus T cells.

Source material: thymocytes. The receptors come from a boy younger than two with a congenital heart defect. The CDR3 runs from the conserved cysteine through the conserved F or W. Each record gives: clone size, V gene, J gene, D gene, CDR3 protein, CDR3 DNA. The D gene is left open where the match is weak. A row's size may be missing; if present it is once, few, many or a size class.

size: NA
V: TRBV9
J: TRBJ2-1
D: NA
CDR3: CASSTSSYNEQFF
DNA: TGTGCCAGCAGCACGAGCTCCTACAATGAGCAGTTCTTC

size: NA
V: TRBV7-9
J: TRBJ2-4
D: NA
CDR3: CASSLAGGQLKNIQYF
DNA: TGTGCCAGCAGCTTAGCAGGAGGACAGCTTAAAAACATTCAGTACTTC

size: once
V: TRBV19
J: TRBJ1-4
D: NA
CDR3: CASTTASTNEKLFF
DNA: TGTGCCAGTACGACAGCGTCAACTAATGAAAAACTGTTTTTT

size: NA
V: TRBV15
J: TRBJ1-2
D: NA
CDR3: CATSSAANYGYTF
DNA: TGTGCCACCAGCAGCGCGGCTAACTATGGCTACACCTTC

size: NA
V: TRBV7-9
J: TRBJ1-4
D: NA
CDR3: CASSFGALGEKLFF
DNA: TGTGCCAGCAGCTTTGGGGCGTTAGGTGAAAAACTGTTTTTT

size: NA
V: TRBV2
J: TRBJ1-3
D: NA
CDR3: CASNFPGVGTGNTIYF
DNA: TGTGCCAGCAACTTCCCCGGGGTAGGGACTGGAAACACCATATATTTT

size: NA
V: TRBV4-3
J: TRBJ1-4
D: NA
CDR3: CASSQGRGGANEKLFF
DNA: TGCGCCAGCAGCCAAGGCCGTGGGGGGGCTAATGAAAAACTGTTTTTT

size: few
V: TRBV28
J: TRBJ1-3
D: NA
CDR3: CASSPLWGPDTIYF
DNA: TGTGCCAGCAGTCCCCTTTGGGGGCCGGACACCATATATTTT

size: NA
V: TRBV11-2
J: TRBJ1-4
D: NA
CDR3: CASSFGTGENEKLFF
DNA: TGTGCCAGCAGCTTCGGGACGGGAGAGAATGAAAAACTGTTTTTT

size: NA
V: TRBV6-5
J: TRBJ2-5
D: NA
CDR3: CASNPGGAVKETQYF
DNA: TGTGCCAGCAATCCGGGGGGCGCAGTGAAAGAGACCCAGTACTTC

size: NA
V: TRBV7-8
J: TRBJ2-1
D: TRBD2
CDR3: CASSLDGTSGSAYNEQFF
DNA: TGTGCCAGCAGTCTAGATGGGACTAGCGGGTCAGCCTACAATGAGCAGTTCTTC

size: NA
V: TRBV7-9
J: TRBJ1-1
D: NA
CDR3: CASSLARGGAWNTEAFF
DNA: TGTGCCAGCAGCTTAGCCCGGGGGGGGGCCTGGAACACTGAAGCTTTCTTT

size: NA
V: TRBV21-1
J: TRBJ1-2
D: NA
CDR3: CASSKAGGYGYTF
DNA: TGTGCCAGCAGCAAAGCAGGGGGCTATGGCTACACCTTC

size: NA
V: TRBV27
J: TRBJ2-3
D: TRBD2
CDR3: CASSLSGVGGFTDTQYF
DNA: TGTGCCAGCAGTTTATCGGGAGTGGGAGGGTTCACAGATACGCAGTATTTT

size: NA
V: TRBV19
J: TRBJ2-2
D: NA
CDR3: CASSIRGARNTGELFF
DNA: TGTGCCAGTAGTATCCGGGGGGCGCGAAACACCGGGGAGCTGTTTTTT

size: NA
V: TRBV28
J: TRBJ2-2
D: NA
CDR3: CASSLPLLNTGELFF
DNA: TGTGCCAGCAGTCTACCCTTGTTAAACACCGGGGAGCTGTTTTTT

size: NA
V: TRBV9
J: TRBJ2-1
D: NA
CDR3: CASSRRNLSYEQFF
DNA: TGTGCCAGCAGCCGGAGGAACCTTTCGTATGAGCAGTTCTTC

size: NA
V: TRBV28
J: TRBJ1-5
D: NA
CDR3: CASSLIRARTSWDIRNQPQHF
DNA: TGTGCCAGCAGTTTAATCAGGGCCAGAACGTCCTGGGATATTCGCAATCAGCCCCAGCATTTT

size: NA
V: TRBV5-1
J: TRBJ1-4
D: NA
CDR3: CASSREGFEKLFF
DNA: TGCGCCAGCTCCCGGGAGGGGTTTGAAAAACTGTTTTTT

size: NA
V: TRBV9
J: TRBJ2-7
D: TRBD1
CDR3: CASSVGTGGSYEQYF
DNA: TGTGCCAGCAGCGTAGGGACAGGGGGGTCCTACGAGCAGTACTTC

size: NA
V: TRBV15
J: TRBJ2-3
D: NA
CDR3: CATSRDALVKTDTQYF
DNA: TGTGCCACCAGCAGAGATGCACTAGTTAAAACAGATACGCAGTATTTT

size: NA
V: TRBV4-1
J: TRBJ2-7
D: NA
CDR3: CASSQEVAVSYPSSYEQYF
DNA: TGCGCCAGCAGCCAAGAAGTGGCAGTCTCATACCCCAGCTCCTACGAGCAGTACTTC

size: NA
V: TRBV28
J: TRBJ1-1
D: TRBD1
CDR3: CASRTRQGPRDTEAFF
DNA: TGTGCCAGCAGAACAAGACAGGGTCCGAGGGACACTGAAGCTTTCTTT

size: NA
V: TRBV6-5
J: TRBJ2-1
D: NA
CDR3: CASSYYLGGNNNEQFF
DNA: TGTGCCAGCAGTTACTACCTAGGCGGGAACAACAATGAGCAGTTCTTC

size: NA
V: TRBV28
J: TRBJ2-5
D: TRBD2
CDR3: CASSLGPLAGLQETQYF
DNA: TGTGCCAGCAGTTTAGGGCCTTTAGCGGGGTTACAAGAGACCCAGTACTTC

size: NA
V: TRBV4-1
J: TRBJ1-1
D: NA
CDR3: CASSQDYPGVRVDTEAFF
DNA: TGCGCCAGCAGCCAAGATTACCCAGGGGTGAGAGTTGACACTGAAGCTTTCTTT

size: NA
V: TRBV7-9
J: TRBJ2-1
D: TRBD1
CDR3: CASSRRTGYNEQFF
DNA: TGTGCCAGCAGCCGCAGGACAGGGTACAATGAGCAGTTCTTC

size: NA
V: TRBV7-2
J: TRBJ2-5
D: TRBD1
CDR3: CASSIMERQGETQYF
DNA: TGTGCCAGCAGCATTATGGAGAGACAGGGAGAGACCCAGTACTTC

size: NA
V: TRBV10-3
J: TRBJ1-6
D: NA
CDR3: CAISESTLLADYSPLHF
DNA: TGTGCCATCAGTGAGTCGACTCTGTTGGCAGACTATTCACCCCTCCACTTT

size: NA
V: TRBV5-8
J: TRBJ1-5
D: NA
CDR3: CASSALTDRLTDQPQHF
DNA: TGTGCCAGCAGCGCGTTAACTGACAGGCTTACGGATCAGCCCCAGCATTTT

size: once
V: TRBV9
J: TRBJ2-7
D: TRBD2
CDR3: CASSVGTSGYEQYF
DNA: TGTGCCAGCAGCGTCGGGACTAGCGGTTACGAGCAGTACTTC

size: NA
V: TRBV7-9
J: TRBJ2-2
D: NA
CDR3: CASSLFRRGTGELFF
DNA: TGTGCCAGCAGCTTATTCCGGCGGGGAACCGGGGAGCTGTTTTTT

size: few
V: TRBV19
J: TRBJ1-3
D: NA
CDR3: CASSMGRGAGNTIYF
DNA: TGTGCCAGTAGTATGGGCAGGGGTGCTGGAAACACCATATATTTT

size: NA
V: TRBV5-6
J: TRBJ2-1
D: NA
CDR3: CASSLSPGSYNEQFF
DNA: TGTGCCAGCAGCTTGTCTCCGGGATCCTACAATGAGCAGTTCTTC

size: once
V: TRBV7-2
J: TRBJ1-6
D: TRBD1
CDR3: CASTGTVYNSPLHF
DNA: TGTGCCAGCACCGGGACAGTGTATAATTCACCCCTCCACTTT

size: NA
V: TRBV4-1
J: TRBJ2-1
D: TRBD2
CDR3: CASSQLLAELRHSYNEQFF
DNA: TGCGCCAGCAGCCAATTGCTAGCGGAACTCCGACACTCCTACAATGAGCAGTTCTTC

size: NA
V: TRBV15
J: TRBJ2-7
D: NA
CDR3: CATSSRTAYYEQYF
DNA: TGTGCCACCAGCTCCCGGACAGCTTACTACGAGCAGTACTTC

size: NA
V: TRBV13
J: TRBJ1-4
D: TRBD1
CDR3: CASSPPRGTGDEKLFF
DNA: TGTGCCAGCAGCCCCCCGAGGGGGACAGGGGACGAAAAACTGTTTTTT

size: NA
V: TRBV11-2
J: TRBJ2-7
D: NA
CDR3: CASSFPSGFREQYF
DNA: TGTGCCAGCAGCTTCCCCTCCGGTTTTCGCGAGCAGTACTTC

size: NA
V: TRBV7-9
J: TRBJ1-4
D: NA
CDR3: CASSPSDIGEKLFF
DNA: TGTGCCAGCAGCCCCTCGGACATAGGTGAAAAACTGTTTTTT

size: NA
V: TRBV5-4
J: TRBJ2-5
D: TRBD2
CDR3: CASSLPVGGRETQYF
DNA: TGTGCCAGCAGCTTGCCGGTGGGGGGGAGGGAGACCCAGTACTTC

size: NA
V: TRBV5-6
J: TRBJ2-1
D: NA
CDR3: CASSLYLGAGLSNEQFF
DNA: TGTGCCAGCAGCTTGTATTTAGGGGCAGGGTTAAGTAATGAGCAGTTCTTC

size: NA
V: TRBV27
J: TRBJ1-4
D: NA
CDR3: CASTRSPISNEKLFF
DNA: TGTGCCAGCACCAGAAGTCCCATATCTAATGAAAAACTGTTTTTT

size: once
V: TRBV2
J: TRBJ2-3
D: TRBD2
CDR3: CASSEADSGRGLRTDTQYF
DNA: TGTGCCAGCAGTGAAGCCGATAGCGGGAGGGGATTGCGCACAGATACGCAGTATTTT

size: NA
V: TRBV30
J: TRBJ1-1
D: NA
CDR3: CAWKVRTEPFREAFF
DNA: TGTGCCTGGAAGGTACGTACCGAACCCTTCAGGGAAGCTTTCTTT

size: NA
V: TRBV5-5
J: TRBJ1-3
D: TRBD1
CDR3: CASSWGQAFSGNTIYF
DNA: TGTGCCAGCAGCTGGGGACAGGCCTTCTCTGGAAACACCATATATTTT

size: NA
V: TRBV20-1
J: TRBJ1-6
D: NA
CDR3: CSARRNSPLHF
DNA: TGCAGTGCTAGGCGTAATTCACCCCTCCACTTT

size: NA
V: TRBV4-3
J: TRBJ2-1
D: NA
CDR3: CASSEGGSNEQFF
DNA: TGCGCCAGCAGCGAAGGTGGCAGTAATGAGCAGTTCTTC

size: NA
V: TRBV27
J: TRBJ2-7
D: TRBD2
CDR3: CASSFRGLIPEEQYF
DNA: TGTGCCAGCAGTTTTAGGGGACTAATCCCCGAGGAGCAGTACTTC

size: NA
V: TRBV19
J: TRBJ2-7
D: NA
CDR3: CASSINRYEQYF
DNA: TGTGCCAGTAGTATTAACAGATACGAGCAGTACTTC

size: NA
V: TRBV14
J: TRBJ2-1
D: TRBD2
CDR3: CASSQEPVAGDDDNEQFF
DNA: TGTGCCAGCAGCCAAGAACCGGTAGCGGGAGACGATGACAATGAGCAGTTCTTC

size: NA
V: TRBV15
J: TRBJ1-5
D: NA
CDR3: CATSRHLRQNQPQHF
DNA: TGTGCCACCAGCAGACACCTGAGGCAAAATCAGCCCCAGCATTTT